This T cell receptor beta chain stems from a study of blood T cell repertoires in COVID-19. Study in general: PBMCs, B-cell-depleted T cells, or T cells were the source of the cDNA or gDNA that made up the material.

The V and J ends lost 3 bases and 5 bases respectively, with 16 bases between them. CDR3 length: 15 amino acids. Per germline, CDR1 SEHNR and CDR2 FQNEAQ (reference sequence). Profiled with immunoSEQ multiplex PCR; TCRdb holds only in-frame clones, not every one. This table holds approximately 270,000 clones, 80% to 90% found once. Living in 24 US areas, the participants were between about 18 and 100 years of age. Recovery among Cohort 3 donors was established by two negative PCRs, clearance, or symptom resolution. This sequence was found in a woman aged 30 to 39 who had recovered from COVID-19. The chain combines TRBV7-9 with TRBJ1-1; a possible D gene is TRBD1 (6 bases). Specimen: PBMCs or T cells enriched from blood (not recorded which). The CDR3 DNA is TGTGCCAGCAGCTTGGCAGGGGAGTGGAAAACTGAAGCTTTCTTT. Amino acids: CASSLAGEWKTEAFF.